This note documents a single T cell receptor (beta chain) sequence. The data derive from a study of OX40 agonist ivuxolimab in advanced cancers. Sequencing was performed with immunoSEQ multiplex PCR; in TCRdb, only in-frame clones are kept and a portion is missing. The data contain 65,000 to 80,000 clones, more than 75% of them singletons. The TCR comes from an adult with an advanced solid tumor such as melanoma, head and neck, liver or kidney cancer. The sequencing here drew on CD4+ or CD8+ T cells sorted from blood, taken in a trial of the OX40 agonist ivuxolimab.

DNA of the CDR3: TGTGCCACCAGCGAAAACGGGGCCATCTATGGCTACACCTTC. It codes for CATSENGAIYGYTF. J is TRBJ1-2 and V is TRBV15, with D perhaps TRBD1 (5 bases). Trimming cost V 5 bases and J 4 bases, with 14 bases left between them. The CDR3 length is 14 residues. CDR1 and CDR2 (germline): LNHNV, YYDKDF (reference sequence).